Sequencing of this T cell receptor (beta chain) was carried out in a study of cytomegalovirus exposure and HLA in healthy donors. This PCR relied on a set of 60 Vbeta primers and 13 Jbeta primers. Repertoires were generated with immunoSEQ multiplex PCR, while TCRdb's copy carries only in-frame clones and drops some. The data show roughly 110,000 clones, nearly 75% seen once. The sample consisted of PBMCs. This TCR derives from a man under 40 in good health and CMV-seropositive.

The CDR3 loop is CASSLGQSLSYNSPLHF. The CDR3 DNA sequence: TGTGCCAGCAGCCTCGGACAGTCCCTCTCCTATAATTCACCCCTCCACTTT. V and J are TRBV9 and TRBJ1-6; D is perhaps TRBD1 (6 bases). The CDR3 is made up of 17 amino acids. Deletions cut 4 bases from V and 0 bases from J, with 14 bases between. The germline CDR1 and CDR2 sequences are SGDLS and YYNGEE.